This T cell receptor beta chain is from a study of radiation and T cells in renal cell carcinoma. This clone came up once. Its antigen is unidentified. The study, taken as a whole, reports: In blood, top tumor clones expanded by 2 weeks, shrinking by 4.

Time point meaning: blood 4 weeks post-SBRT, at nephrectomy. Treatment reported: 15 Gy SBRT to primary tumor, nephrectomy 4 weeks later. Nephrectomy followed 15 Gy stereotactic body radiation by 4 weeks. The patient's renal cell carcinoma had clear cell pathology. Using immunoSEQ multiplex PCR, the repertoire was profiled, and TCRdb retains in-frame clones only, with some absent. Of about 74,000 clones listed, roughly nine tenths were seen once; the top ten hold 5% to 7.5%. With 6 bases clipped from V and 1 base from J, the junction kept 8 bases outside the gene matches. Germline V CDR1 and CDR2: MNHEY, SMNVEV (reference sequence). The CDR3 totals 15 residues.

The clonotype was recovered from a woman aged 70-85 years with renal cell carcinoma. The sample in question was blood, obtained from a patient whose treatment included radiotherapy and nephrectomy. The rearrangement joins TRBV27 to TRBJ1-1; 7 nucleotides align to TRBD1. The CDR3 DNA sequence: TGTGCCAGCAGGCGACAGGGTAAGGGGAACACTGAAGCTTTCTTT. Translated, it gives CASRRQGKGNTEAFF.